Below, 25 T cell receptor beta chains from the same sample are listed, as sequenced in a study of blood T cell repertoires in COVID-19. Only in-frame clones appear in the TCRdb table, and some are missing; sequencing was by immunoSEQ multiplex PCR. The table records about 310,000 clones, around 90% of them present only once. The specimen sequenced was peripheral blood. Receptor source: a woman in her forties with COVID-19, enrolled during active disease.

Turning to this clone: One end of the junction does not line up with germline, which may come from a read error. The CDR3 DNA sequence: TGTGCCAGCAGCTTAGCGGGGGGGACAGGACATACGTTC. This gives the protein CASSLAGGTGHTF. The chain is built from TRBV7-9 and TRBJ2-7; the D gene is possibly TRBD1 (8 bases). The CDR3 length is 13 residues. Germline CDR1 is SEHNR and CDR2 is FQNEAQ (reference sequence).

The J gene is TRBJ2-3, the V gene TRBV7-2; maybe TRBD2 (5 bases). The CDR3 runs to 17 residues. Between the trimmed V and J ends, which lost 2 bases and 0 bases, there was a span of 15 bases. CDR1 and CDR2 from the germline V gene are SGHTA and FQGNSA. The DNA of the CDR3 is TGTGCCAGCAGCTTATGGGAGCTAGGTCTGAGCACAGATACGCAGTATTTT. Protein: CASSLWELGLSTDTQYF.

This clone is a singleton in its sample. The V call is TRBV28, the J call TRBJ2-3; TRBD2 might be the D (7 bases). The CDR3 sequence is 15 residues long. The germline V gene encodes CDR1 MDHEN and CDR2 SYDVKM. V gave up 3 bases and J gave up 3 bases, with 13 bases separating them. The CDR3 region has the DNA TGTGCCAGCAGTTTGGGGGGGGGCGCGACAGATACGCAGTATTTT. Protein product: CASSLGGGATDTQYF. Full variable domain (outside the CDR3, taken from reference TRBV28 and TRBJ2-3): DVKVTQSSRYLVKRTGEKVFLECVQDMDHENMFWYRQDPGLGLRLIYFSYDVKMKEKGDIPEGYSVSREKKERFSLILESASTNQTSMYLCASSLGGGATDTQYFGPGTRLTVL.

V usage is TRBV5-1 and J usage is TRBJ2-1; TRBD1 matches 7 bases. The CDR3 contains 12 residues. Germline-derived CDR1 and CDR2 are SGHRS and YFSETQ. Unmatched junction bases numbered 5, after V lost 0 bases and J lost 14 bases. The CDR3 DNA sequence: TGCGCCAGCAGCTTGGAGACAGGGAATAAGTTCTTC. Residues: CASSLETGNKFF.

The chain is built from TRBV11-2 and TRBJ1-6; 8 positions match TRBD1. V shed 5 bases, J shed 6 bases, and the junction held 6 bases outside the gene matches. The CDR3 runs to 15 residues. Germline V CDR1 and CDR2: SGHAT, FQNNGV. CDR3 residues: CASSPRDRPNSPLHF. The CDR3 DNA sequence: TGTGCCAGCAGCCCCCGGGACAGGCCTAATTCACCCCTCCACTTT.

This chain connects TRBV9 to TRBJ2-3, with D possibly TRBD2 on 7 matching bases. Germline CDR1 SGDLS, CDR2 YYNGEE. The CDR3 consists of 16 residues. V lost 3 bases and J lost 1, with 15 bases in between. Here the CDR3 DNA reads TGTGCCAGCAGCGCTGGGGGCCTAGCGGGCACAGATACGCAGTATTTT. This gives the protein CASSAGGLAGTDTQYF. Filled out from reference TRBV9 and TRBJ2-3, the complete variable domain reads DSGVTQTPKHLITATGQRVTLRCSPRSGDLSVYWYQQSLDQGLQFLIQYYNGEERAKGNILERFSAQQFPDLHSELNLSSLELGDSALYFCASSAGGLAGTDTQYFGPGTRLTVL.

This chain connects TRBV19 to TRBJ2-7; 8 nucleotides agree with TRBD1. With 6 bases clipped from V and 2 bases from J, the junction kept 3 bases outside the gene matches. The CDR3 length is 13 residues. The germline V gene encodes CDR1 LNHDA and CDR2 SQIVND (reference sequence). This CDR3 reads CASRLTGAYEQYF. CDR3 DNA: TGTGCCAGTAGGCTGACAGGGGCCTACGAGCAGTACTTC.

The chain has TRBV27 and TRBJ2-1; D gene unclear. V lost 3 bases to trimming and J lost 0 bases, with 12 bases between them. This CDR3 is 16 amino acids long. Germline-derived CDR1 and CDR2 are MNHEY and SMNVEV (reference sequence). The CDR3 nucleotides are TGTGCCAGCAGTTTCTACGAACGCCCCTCCTACAATGAGCAGTTCTTC. This sequence encodes CASSFYERPSYNEQFF.

The gene calls are TRBV10-3 and TRBJ2-2; D is perhaps TRBD2 (6 bases). The CDR3 sequence is 15 residues long. The germline CDR1 and CDR2 sequences are ENHRY and SYGVKD. V was clipped by 10 bases and J by 0 bases, with 15 bases between them. CDR3 bases: TGTGCCACCAGCCAGTCGGGGGCGAACACCGGGGAGCTGTTTTTT. Translation: CATSQSGANTGELFF.

This clone was detected once. In nucleotides, the CDR3 is TGTGCCAGCAGGTCTAGCGCAGGGAACGAGCAGTACTTC. It codes for CASRSSAGNEQYF. This sequence joins TRBV28 and TRBJ2-7, with a tentative D call TRBD2 (6 bases). V lost 6 bases, J lost 5 bases, and 14 bases lay in between. CDR1 is MDHEN, CDR2 SYDVKM, per germline. This CDR3 is 13 amino acids long.

The chain joins TRBV28 to TRBJ2-7, with D perhaps matching TRBD2 (7 bases). The V end was cut by 8 bases, the J end by 3 bases, with 20 bases between. The CDR3 runs to 15 residues. Germline V CDR1 and CDR2: MDHEN, SYDVKM. In DNA form, the CDR3 reads TGTGCCAGCGCAACACCGGGGAGGGGGAACTACGAGCAGTACTTC. Residues: CASATPGRGNYEQYF. Full variable domain (outside the CDR3, taken from reference TRBV28 and TRBJ2-7): DVKVTQSSRYLVKRTGEKVFLECVQDMDHENMFWYRQDPGLGLRLIYFSYDVKMKEKGDIPEGYSVSREKKERFSLILESASTNQTSMYLCASATPGRGNYEQYFGPGTRLTVT.

The CDR3 DNA reads TGTGCCAGTAGTATGTCGAGCTCCTACAATGAGCAGTTCTTC. As protein: CASSMSSSYNEQFF. V and J are TRBV19 and TRBJ2-1; no reliable D call. The CDR3 contains 14 residues. V was shortened by 3 bases and J by 0 bases, with 6 bases between the two germline ends. Germline V gene data show CDR1 as LNHDA and CDR2 as SQIVND (reference sequence).

The gene calls are TRBV19 and TRBJ1-5; D may be TRBD1 (6 bases). CDR3 size: 18 residues. Trimming cost V 7 bases and J 5 bases, with 27 bases left between them. The germline V gene encodes CDR1 LNHDA and CDR2 SQIVND (reference sequence). CDR3 DNA sequence: TGTGCCAGTAAACGATGGGGGCTAAGGGAATCGGATGATCAGCCCCAGCATTTT. Translation gives CASKRWGLRESDDQPQHF.

There are a few counts of this clone. The V and J genes are TRBV6-4 and TRBJ1-6, with D uncertain. Trimming removed 2 bases at V and 7 bases at J, with 9 bases between. Germline values: CDR1 MRHNA, CDR2 SNTAGT. This CDR3 region has 14 residues. This chain's CDR3 is CASSDGLGNSPLHF. The DNA of the CDR3 is TGTGCCAGCAGTGACGGACTGGGAAATTCACCCCTCCACTTT.

The CDR3 nucleotides are TGTGCCAGCAGTTTAGTACAGGGCAACGAGCAGTACTTC. This encodes CASSLVQGNEQYF. The chain carries TRBV12-3 or TRBV12-4 and TRBJ2-7, with D tentatively TRBD1 (6 bases). The CDR3 covers 13 residues. V lost 1 base and J 5 bases, leaving 9 bases between the germline ends.

The V gene is TRBV7-2, the J gene TRBJ2-5, with 7 bases aligning to TRBD1. The CDR3 runs to 14 residues. Trimming cost V 6 bases and J 4 bases; bases outside gene matches: 8. Germline lookup yields CDR1 SGHTA and CDR2 FQGNSA. The DNA of the CDR3 is TGTGCCAGCAGAGCCCCTGGGACAGCAGAGACCCAGTACTTC. It is translated as CASRAPGTAETQYF.

This clone was recorded only once. The rearrangement joins TRBV9 to TRBJ1-2; 9 positions match TRBD1. Germline CDR1 is SGDLS and CDR2 is YYNGEE. The CDR3 has 17 residues. The J segment lost 2 bases and the V segment lost 1 base, leaving 9 bases of the junction unmatched. DNA of the CDR3: TGTGCCAGCAGCGTATCGGGGACAGGGTTCTCCAACTATGGCTACACCTTC. Protein: CASSVSGTGFSNYGYTF.

This chain links TRBV28 with TRBJ1-1; the match to TRBD1 covers 7 bases. After removal of 4 bases from V and 6 bases from J, the junction contained 5 bases not matched to a gene. The germline CDR1 and CDR2 sequences are MDHEN and SYDVKM. There are 13 residues in the CDR3. The chain's CDR3 is CASSSDREPEAFF. DNA of the CDR3: TGTGCCAGCAGTTCTGACAGGGAACCTGAAGCTTTCTTT.

The chain has TRBV29-1 and TRBJ2-5; 7 nucleotides align to TRBD2. CDR3 length equals 13 residues. V dropped 5 bases and J dropped 2; count of bases not matched to a gene: 5. Germline V gives CDR1 SQVTM, CDR2 ANQGSEA. The CDR3 spells CSVPASGQETQYF. Written as DNA, the CDR3 is TGCAGCGTTCCCGCTAGCGGTCAAGAGACCCAGTACTTC. Full variable domain (remainder filled in from reference TRBV29-1 and TRBJ2-5): SAVISQKPSRDICQRGTSLTIQCQVDSQVTMMFWYRQQPGQSLTLIATANQGSEATYESGFVIDKFPISRPNLTFSTLTVSNMSPEDSSIYLCSVPASGQETQYFGPGTRLLVL.

The chain employs TRBV2 and TRBJ2-2; weak D call: TRBD1 (7 bases). The CDR3 contains 13 residues. Germline lookup yields CDR1 SNHLY and CDR2 FYNNEI. V was clipped by 11 bases and J by 4 bases, with 14 bases between them. CDR3 in DNA: TGTGCCGGCGGGACAGAGCTCACCGGGGAGCTGTTTTTT. It yields the protein CAGGTELTGELFF.

There are a few counts of this clone. The chain combines TRBV29-1 with TRBJ1-1; D is uncertain. Germline CDR1 SQVTM, CDR2 ANQGSEA. The CDR3 spans 11 residues. V gave up 4 bases and J gave up 3 bases, with 6 bases separating them. CDR3 coding DNA: TGCAGCGTTGCAGTATACACTGAAGCTTTCTTT. Translating it yields CSVAVYTEAFF.

This clone was picked up one time. This chain links TRBV7-2 with TRBJ1-2; perhaps TRBD1 as D (6 bases). Trimming left V 5 bases short and J 4 bases short, with 20 bases between. Germline CDR1 reads SGHTA; CDR2 reads FQGNSA. The CDR3 extends over 16 amino acids. The CDR3, as DNA: TGTGCCAGCAGCCCCGGGGGGGCAGGGGCTACCTATGGCTACACCTTC. It specifies CASSPGGAGATYGYTF.

V is TRBV5-4 and J is TRBJ2-1, with 9 bases lining up with TRBD1. Trimming removed 6 bases from V and 7 bases from J; junction bases left unmatched: 14. Germline V CDR1 and CDR2: SGHNT, YYREEE (reference sequence). The CDR3 contains 16 residues. Written as DNA, the CDR3 is TGTGCCAGCATCGGACCGGGACAGGGTGGTTTGAATGAGCAGTTCTTC. Its translation is CASIGPGQGGLNEQFF.

The rearrangement links TRBV5-4 to TRBJ2-7, with TRBD2 identical over 11 bases. The CDR3 consists of 15 residues. Germline values: CDR1 SGHNT, CDR2 YYREEE (reference sequence). V dropped 4 bases and J dropped 4; count of bases not matched to a gene: 7. The CDR3 sequence is CASSPGLAGLYEQYF. DNA for the CDR3: TGTGCCAGCAGCCCCGGACTAGCGGGCCTATACGAGCAGTACTTC.

CDR3 bases: TGCGCCAGCAGCCCCTCCTCTCGACAGGGTGAAAAACTGTTTTTT. Translating gives CASSPSSRQGEKLFF. This chain uses TRBV4-1 with TRBJ1-4; 7 bases align to TRBD1. V was pared by 4 bases and J by 7 bases, with 9 bases of the junction left unmatched. CDR3 length: 15 amino acids. CDR1 and CDR2 (germline): MGHRA, YSYEKL.